The 29 T cell receptor beta chains below all came from one sample that was sequenced in a study of blood T cell repertoires in COVID-19 (dated by TCRdb to about 2020). Library generation was performed with the immunoSEQ multiplex PCR assay. In its TCRdb copy, this immuneACCESS table keeps in-frame sequences only and misses some clones. Where compared with another copy, unresolved V genes explain less than half of these, and the others have no known cause. The sample profile shows around 130,000 clones; roughly 88% of them were found once. The ten biggest clones cover about 10% of the sample. Sequenced sample: peripheral blood. The receptor set was obtained from a man aged 55 to 69 with active or convalescent COVID-19.

The V gene is TRBV19, the J gene TRBJ1-2; no reliable D call. Germline lookup yields CDR1 LNHDA and CDR2 SQIVND (reference sequence). Trimming took 3 bases from V and 0 from J, leaving 23 bases between them. There are 19 residues in the CDR3. In DNA form, the CDR3 reads TGTGCCAGTAGTATTTCAACCGCAGCGCGAATTGGAGCTAACTATGGCTACACCTTC. Translating gives CASSISTAARIGANYGYTF.

V is TRBV6-5 and J is TRBJ1-2; TRBD1 is a possible D gene (5 bases). Trimming took off 6 bases at V and 2 bases at J, with 10 bases between the two ends. Germline assignment: CDR1 MNHEY and CDR2 SVGAGI. The CDR3 is made up of 13 amino acids. The DNA of the CDR3 is TGTGCCAGCAGCCGGGACTGGAACTATGGCTACACCTTC. Encoded protein: CASSRDWNYGYTF.

This chain connects TRBV7-3 to TRBJ2-3; TRBD2 matches at 8 bases. After removal of 3 bases from V and 4 bases from J, the junction contained 6 bases not matched to a gene. The CDR3 spans 15 residues. Germline V lookup: CDR1 SGHTA, CDR2 FQGTGA. Here the CDR3 DNA reads TGTGCCAGCAGCTTTCGGGGGGGTGACGCAGATACGCAGTATTTT. This gives the protein CASSFRGGDADTQYF.

With respect to this clone: This sample includes further DNA sequences coding for the same CDR3. This chain uses TRBV6-5 with TRBJ2-2, with 8 nucleotides matching TRBD2. Trimming at V came to 8 bases and at J to 2 bases, leaving 7 bases not matched to a gene. There are 15 residues in the CDR3. Germline V CDR1 and CDR2: MNHEY, SVGAGI. DNA of the CDR3: TGTGCCAGCCTTGGGCTAGCGGGTAACACCGGGGAGCTGTTTTTT. This encodes CASLGLAGNTGELFF.

The V call is TRBV18, the J call TRBJ2-2; TRBD2 matches 12 bases. V was pared by 0 bases and J by 2 bases, with 7 bases of the junction left unmatched. The germline V gene has CDR1 KGHSH and CDR2 LQKENI. The CDR3 contains 19 residues. The CDR3 region has the DNA TGTGCCAGCTCACCACCTAAGCTAGCGGGAGGGCCAAACACCGGGGAGCTGTTTTTT. Translated, it gives CASSPPKLAGGPNTGELFF. The complete variable domain, with remaining parts taken from reference TRBV18 and TRBJ2-2, reads NAGVMQNPRHLVRRRGQEARLRCSPMKGHSHVYWYRQLPEEGLKFMVYLQKENIIDESGMPKERFSAEFPKEGPSILRIQQVVRGDSAAYFCASSPPKLAGGPNTGELFFGEGSRLTVL.

This clone was found a few times. The chain combines TRBV28 with TRBJ1-5; D is perhaps TRBD1 (6 bases). CDR3 length equals 15 residues. Germline loops: CDR1 MDHEN, CDR2 SYDVKM. V was pared by 5 bases and J by 6 bases, with 17 bases between. The CDR3, as DNA: TGTGCCAGCAGTGCTCGGGGGGGCTTGAGTCAGCCCCAGCATTTT. Translated: CASSARGGLSQPQHF.

The rearrangement uses TRBV7-3 and TRBJ2-2; TRBD1 matches at 8 bases. The length of the CDR3 is 16 residues. Trimming cost V 1 base and J 4 bases; bases outside gene matches: 5. Looked up from germline, CDR1 is SGHTA and CDR2 is FQGTGA. CDR3 DNA: TGTGCCAGCAGCTTAAATGGCAGGGGGCTCACCGGGGAGCTGTTTTTT. Residues: CASSLNGRGLTGELFF.

The chain employs TRBV3-1 (or the pseudogene TRBV3-2) and TRBJ1-6; 8 bases are a match to TRBD1. V shed 4 bases, J shed 5 bases, and the junction held 4 bases outside the gene matches. The CDR3 totals 15 residues. CDR1 is LGHDT and CDR2 is YNNKEL in the germline V gene (reference sequence). The CDR3 here is CASSRRTGNNSPLHF. The CDR3, as DNA: TGTGCCAGCAGCCGGAGGACAGGGAATAATTCACCCCTCCACTTT.

This chain uses TRBV14 with TRBJ2-7; no reliable D call. The CDR3 extends over 14 amino acids. The V gene's germline CDR1 is SGHDN and CDR2 FVKESK. Trimming took 0 bases from V and 6 from J, leaving 12 bases between them. The CDR3 nucleotides read TGTGCCAGCAGCCAAGATTTGATCCCCAGCGAGCAGTACTTC. Amino acid sequence: CASSQDLIPSEQYF.

The chain has TRBV24-1 and TRBJ2-1, with 16 nucleotides matching TRBD2. J lost 9 bases, V lost 7 bases, and 8 bases had no gene match. Per the germline V gene, CDR1 is KGHDR and CDR2 is SFDVKD. There are 16 residues in the CDR3. The CDR3 DNA reads TGTGCCACCAGCGAAGGGGGGACTAGCGGGAGGGGTGAGCAGTTCTTC. It translates to CATSEGGTSGRGEQFF.

This clone was seen a single time. The gene calls are TRBV9 and TRBJ2-5, with D perhaps TRBD1 (7 bases). The V end was cut by 0 bases, the J end by 5 bases, with 11 bases between. The CDR3 loop spans 14 amino acids. Per germline, CDR1 SGDLS and CDR2 YYNGEE. CDR3 protein: CASSVEQGRETQYF. CDR3 sequence (DNA): TGTGCCAGCAGCGTAGAACAGGGGAGGGAGACCCAGTACTTC.

The chain has TRBV5-1 and TRBJ2-3; weak D call: TRBD1 (5 bases). Germline V lookup: CDR1 SGHRS, CDR2 YFSETQ. The CDR3 runs 14 residues. V lost 1 base and J 1 base, leaving 7 bases between the germline ends. CDR3: CASSLIQGTDTQYF. The CDR3 DNA sequence: TGCGCCAGCAGCTTGATACAGGGCACAGATACGCAGTATTTT. The variable domain in full, completed from reference TRBV5-1 and TRBJ2-3, reads KAGVTQTPRYLIKTRGQQVTLSCSPISGHRSVSWYQQTPGQGLQFLFEYFSETQRNKGNFPGRFSGRQFSNSRSEMNVSTLELGDSALYLCASSLIQGTDTQYFGPGTRLTVL.

The chain couples TRBV28 to TRBJ1-2, with D unclear. Germline V gene lookup returns CDR1 MDHEN and CDR2 SYDVKM. The CDR3 contains 13 residues. V was shortened by 6 bases and J by 2 bases, with 10 bases between the two germline ends. DNA of the CDR3: TGTGCCAGCAGCCAATTTCAGAACTATGGCTACACCTTC. Its translation is CASSQFQNYGYTF.

The rearrangement uses TRBV7-3 and TRBJ2-3; D is unclear. The germline CDR1 and CDR2 sequences are SGHTA and FQGTGA. The CDR3 consists of 13 residues. Deletions cut 5 bases from V and 6 bases from J, with 12 bases between. CDR3 DNA: TGTGCCAGCAGCCCATCAAGCATGGATACGCAGTATTTT. Translating it yields CASSPSSMDTQYF.

Of note for this clone: The same CDR3 also results from other DNA sequences found in this sample. CDR3 protein: CASSLVGGWNYGYTF. Here the CDR3 DNA reads TGTGCCAGCAGCTTAGTAGGGGGCTGGAACTATGGCTACACCTTC. The rearrangement joins TRBV11-2 to TRBJ1-2; the match to TRBD1 covers 7 bases. The CDR3 is made up of 15 amino acids. V trimming: 1 base; J trimming: 2 bases; junction bases outside the gene matches: 4. Germline assignment: CDR1 SGHAT and CDR2 FQNNGV.

V usage is TRBV28 and J usage is TRBJ2-7; D is unclear. The CDR3 is 13 residues long. CDR1 is MDHEN, CDR2 SYDVKM, per germline. The V end was cut by 3 bases, the J end by 10 bases, with 16 bases between. CDR3 nucleotide sequence: TGTGCCAGCAGTTTCCCGTTGGTGAAGAGCCAGTACTTC. Its translation is CASSFPLVKSQYF.

V and J are TRBV24-1 and TRBJ1-1; no firm D call. CDR1 is KGHDR and CDR2 is SFDVKD in the germline V gene. The CDR3 has 13 residues. Trimming cost V 4 bases and J 2 bases, with 7 bases left between them. CDR3: CATSESTNTEAFF. CDR3 nucleotides: TGTGCCACCAGTGAGTCGACAAACACTGAAGCTTTCTTT.

The chain combines TRBV11-3 with TRBJ2-3, with TRBD1 as a possible D gene (6 bases). Per germline, CDR1 SGHNT and CDR2 YENEEA. The CDR3 consists of 15 residues. V was clipped by 5 bases and J by 1 base, with 13 bases between them. CDR3 residues: CASSPGTLRTDTQYF. The CDR3 region has the DNA TGTGCCAGCAGCCCCGGGACACTCCGCACAGATACGCAGTATTTT.

The chain recombines TRBV27 with TRBJ2-1; D is ambiguous. The CDR3 is 16 residues long. Trimming left V 0 bases short and J 0 bases short, with 9 bases between. CDR1 is MNHEY and CDR2 is SMNVEV in the germline V gene (reference sequence). CDR3 sequence reads: CASSLSRSSSYNEQFF. CDR3 DNA sequence: TGTGCCAGCAGTTTATCGCGATCGAGCTCCTACAATGAGCAGTTCTTC.

V usage is TRBV28 and J usage is TRBJ1-4; possibly TRBD1 for D (5 bases). CDR1 is MDHEN and CDR2 is SYDVKM in the germline V gene. The CDR3 contains 14 residues. The V and J ends lost 4 bases and 7 bases respectively, with 13 bases between them. The CDR3 reads CASSSPGGAEKLFF. In DNA, the CDR3 is TGTGCCAGCAGTTCCCCCGGGGGAGCTGAAAAACTGTTTTTT.

The chain carries TRBV7-2 and TRBJ2-3; a possible D gene is TRBD1 (6 bases). This CDR3 spans 15 amino acids. V was trimmed by 4 bases and J by 6 bases, leaving 17 bases between them. The germline V gene encodes CDR1 SGHTA and CDR2 FQGNSA. In DNA, the CDR3 is TGTGCCAGCAGCTGGACAGCGGCCGGTACGGATACGCAGTATTTT. Protein sequence: CASSWTAAGTDTQYF. The entire variable domain, with the rest obtained from reference TRBV7-2 and TRBJ2-3, is as follows: GAGVSQSPSNKVTEKGKDVELRCDPISGHTALYWYRQSLGQGLEFLIYFQGNSAPDKSGLPSDRFSAERTGGSVSTLTIQRTQQEDSAVYLCASSWTAAGTDTQYFGPGTRLTVL.

This clone was detected only a few times. The chain joins TRBV5-5 to TRBJ1-2; possible D gene TRBD1, 6 bases. Per germline, CDR1 SGHKS and CDR2 YYEKEE (reference sequence). Between the trimmed V and J ends, which lost 0 bases and 2 bases, there was a span of 17 bases. CDR3 length equals 17 residues. The CDR3 bases are TGTGCCAGCAGCTTGGCCCATACAGGGATACGAAACTATGGCTACACCTTC. Amino acids: CASSLAHTGIRNYGYTF.

The J gene is TRBJ1-2, the V gene TRBV19; D might be TRBD1 (5 bases). This CDR3 comprises 14 residues. Trimming took off 7 bases at V and 2 bases at J, with 14 bases between the two ends. Germline CDR1 and CDR2: LNHDA and SQIVND (reference sequence). The chain's CDR3 is CASKLTGSNYGYTF. CDR3 nucleotide sequence: TGTGCCAGTAAGCTTACAGGCTCCAACTATGGCTACACCTTC.

The J gene is TRBJ2-7, the V gene TRBV4-2, with TRBD2 matching 11 bases. The trim removed 2 bases at V and 2 bases at J, leaving 2 bases unmatched. The CDR3 is 15 amino acids. CDR1 is LGHNA and CDR2 is YNFKEQ in the germline V gene. The CDR3 reads CASSQLAGGPYEQYF. The DNA of the CDR3 is TGTGCCAGCAGCCAACTAGCGGGAGGCCCCTACGAGCAGTACTTC.

The chain uses TRBV7-8 and TRBJ2-2; 7 bases align to TRBD2. The CDR3 is 16 residues long. Germline loops: CDR1 SGHVS, CDR2 FQNEAQ. Losses at the gene ends were 5 bases for V and 2 bases for J; bases not matched to a gene: 8. The CDR3: CASSLTSAHNTGELFF. CDR3 DNA: TGTGCCAGCAGCCTAACTAGCGCGCATAACACCGGGGAGCTGTTTTTT.

This clone was seen just once. V usage is TRBV28 and J usage is TRBJ2-7, with D hard to call. Germline CDR1 MDHEN, CDR2 SYDVKM. CDR3 length equals 13 residues. Trimming removed 6 bases at V and 2 bases at J, with 11 bases between. In DNA, the CDR3 is TGTGCCAGCAGAGTGACTGATACCTACGAGCAGTACTTC. Its translation: CASRVTDTYEQYF.

V and J are TRBV27 and TRBJ2-3; D not certain. This CDR3 has 14 amino acids. The germline gives CDR1 MNHEY, CDR2 SMNVEV (reference sequence). Deletions cut 2 bases from V and 2 bases from J, with 8 bases between. CDR3: CASSLARFTDTQYF. CDR3 bases: TGTGCCAGCAGTTTAGCGAGATTCACAGATACGCAGTATTTT.

The chain links TRBV5-1 to TRBJ2-7, with TRBD2 identical over 11 bases. The germline CDR1 and CDR2 sequences are SGHRS and YFSETQ. V lost 0 bases, J lost 2 bases, and 1 base stayed unmatched. This CDR3 has 15 amino acids. CDR3 in DNA: TGCGCCAGCAGCTTGGAACTAGCGGGGGCCTACGAGCAGTACTTC. Translated: CASSLELAGAYEQYF.

V is TRBV5-6 and J is TRBJ2-7; 7 nucleotides match TRBD2. Germline trimming cut 4 bases from V and 10 bases from J; bases unmatched to any gene: 8. Germline CDR1 SGHDT, CDR2 YYEEEE. This CDR3 is 12 amino acids long. This CDR3 reads CASSPSAGTQYF. For the CDR3, the DNA is TGTGCCAGCAGCCCCTCAGCGGGAACTCAGTACTTC. Combining the CDR3 with reference TRBV5-6 and TRBJ2-7 gives the whole variable domain DAGVTQSPTHLIKTRGQQVTLRCSPKSGHDTVSWYQQALGQGPQFIFQYYEEEERQRGNFPDRFSGHQFPNYSSELNVNALLLGDSALYLCASSPSAGTQYFGPGTRLTVT.